The 3 T cell receptor beta chains below all came from one sample that was sequenced in a study of shared clonotypes between healthy human individuals (TCRdb year 2020). Receptor libraries were prepared by the immunoSEQ multiplex PCR assay. TCRdb limited this immuneACCESS table to in-frame rearrangements with V and J called. A share of clones is missing; checked studies link under half to unresolved V genes, and the rest is unexplained. The table for this sample lists some 630,000 clones; less than 80% of them were counted only once. The ten largest clonotypes hold less than 2% of the sample. The sequenced sample consisted of memory CD4+ T cells sorted from blood. In light of the paper, this sample's cell subset or site label describes: CD45RA-negative fraction. These receptors all stem from a woman aged 25-40 years in good health.

The chain combines TRBV7-9 with TRBJ1-6; 8 nucleotides agree with TRBD1. CDR1 SEHNR and CDR2 FQNEAQ come from the germline V gene (reference sequence). The junction had 4 bases not matched to a gene; V was cut back by 3 bases and J by 6 bases. The CDR3 loop spans 15 amino acids. DNA for the CDR3: TGTGCCAGCAGCTTGGGACAGGTTGTTAATTCACCCCTCCACTTT. It encodes CASSLGQVVNSPLHF.

This chain links TRBV4-1 with TRBJ2-1; D is undetermined. The CDR3 runs 12 residues. Germline values: CDR1 MGHRA, CDR2 YSYEKL. Trimming took 1 base from V and 8 from J, leaving 6 bases between them. As DNA, the CDR3 is TGCGCCAGCAGCCAAGTTCAAGATGAGCAGTTCTTC. Its protein product is CASSQVQDEQFF.

The rearrangement joins TRBV14 to TRBJ1-3, with a tentative D call TRBD1 (5 bases). Trimming stripped 4 bases from V and 2 bases from J, with 18 bases between. This CDR3 contains 17 residues. Looked up from germline, CDR1 is SGHDN and CDR2 is FVKESK. The CDR3 loop is CASSRLGWGDPGNTIYF. CDR3 nucleotide sequence: TGTGCCAGCAGCCGCCTCGGGTGGGGGGACCCTGGAAACACCATATATTTT.